A selection of T cell receptor beta chains follows, all from one sample in a study of shared clonotypes between healthy human individuals. TCRdb's table, derived via immunoSEQ multiplex PCR, lists solely in-frame clones and lacks some. The sample shows roughly 1,500,000 clones, around 98% of them seen only once. The source material was naive CD4+ T cells sorted from blood. The receptors shown here come from a man aged 25-40 years in good health. CDR3s leave out the opening cysteine and the closing phenylalanine or tryptophan. Fields, in order: clone size, D gene, J gene, V gene, CDR3 protein. The D gene is left open where the match is weak. Expanded clones get a size class; other rows say once, few or many, or leave the size out.

once | TRBD1 | TRBJ2-7 | TRBV18 | ASSPGTGLPYEQY
once | - | TRBJ2-3 | TRBV19 | ASSIQRVARDTQY
- | - | TRBJ2-1 | TRBV4-3 | ASSLEAGNEQF
once | - | TRBJ2-3 | TRBV19 | ASNKGLLFTDTQY
- | TRBD2 | TRBJ2-7 | TRBV28 | ASSSGGSPSYEQY
- | - | TRBJ2-7 | TRBV28 | ASNRGSSYEQY
- | - | TRBJ1-2 | TRBV28 | ASSLTSYGYT
- | - | TRBJ2-7 | TRBV4-1 | ASSHWARSYEQY
- | - | TRBJ2-7 | TRBV5-4 | ASSFDRRLSYEQY
once | TRBD2 | TRBJ2-1 | TRBV2 | ASSPMTRGRGDEQF
- | - | TRBJ2-7 | TRBV18 | ASSPPRVSEQY
- | - | TRBJ2-7 | TRBV21-1 | ASSKECLDRFGDEQY
- | TRBD2 | TRBJ2-1 | TRBV9 | ASTKLAGASYNEQF
- | - | TRBJ2-7 | TRBV19 | ASSSPYEQY
- | - | TRBJ1-2 | TRBV20-1 | SARAENGYT
- | TRBD1 | TRBJ2-7 | TRBV28 | ASSPGTALSYEQY
- | - | TRBJ1-2 | TRBV30 | AWSLREEVYGYT
few | - | TRBJ2-3 | TRBV20-1 | SARRTDTQY